These 31 T cell receptor beta chains originate from one sample sequenced in a study of T cell responses to AZD1222 COVID-19 vaccine. Only in-frame clones appear in the TCRdb table, and some are missing; sequencing was by immunoSEQ multiplex PCR. Altogether tens of thousands of clones are present, about 82% being singletons, with the ten largest covering roughly 9.4%. The input for sequencing was peripheral blood, taken on day 0 of AZD1222 vaccination. The receptors come from an adult in good health.

The chain combines TRBV5-1 with TRBJ2-7, with a possible D match to TRBD2 (7 bases). Trimming left V 3 bases short and J 1 base short, with 17 bases between. The CDR3 has 16 residues. CDR1 and CDR2 from the germline V gene are SGHRS and YFSETQ. CDR3 sequence (DNA): TGCGCCAGCAGCTGGAGCAAGGGGGGACTATCCTACGAGCAGTACTTC. Its translation is CASSWSKGGLSYEQYF.

This chain uses TRBV2 with TRBJ2-5; no clear D. The V gene lost 5 bases and the J gene lost 2 bases, with 0 bases spanning the gap. CDR1 and CDR2 from the germline V gene are SNHLY and FYNNEI. The CDR3 covers 10 residues. In DNA, the CDR3 is TGTGCCAGCAGTCAAGAGACCCAGTACTTC. Translation: CASSQETQYF.

The rearrangement uses TRBV28 and TRBJ2-1; 12 bases align to TRBD2. Trimming took 6 bases from V and 5 from J; bases not matched to a gene: 8. The CDR3 runs to 16 residues. In germline, CDR1 is MDHEN, CDR2 SYDVKM. The CDR3 coding sequence is TGTGCCAGCAGAACTCCTAGCGGGAGGGTTGACAATGAGCAGTTCTTC. Translated: CASRTPSGRVDNEQFF.

The V gene is TRBV30, the J gene TRBJ2-5, with a weak D call TRBD2 (7 bases). CDR1 is GTSNPN, CDR2 SVGIG, per germline (reference sequence). The V gene lost 0 bases and the J gene lost 3 bases, with 11 bases spanning the gap. This CDR3 contains 14 residues. This CDR3 reads CAWSVGGQKETQYF. In DNA, the CDR3 is TGTGCCTGGAGTGTGGGGGGGCAAAAAGAGACCCAGTACTTC.

This chain's CDR3 is CASSEPAGANSPLHF. In DNA, the CDR3 is TGTGCCAGCAGTGAACCCGCAGGGGCTAATTCACCCCTCCACTTT. V usage is TRBV6-1 and J usage is TRBJ1-6; D possibly corresponds to TRBD1 (6 bases). The CDR3 covers 15 residues. The germline V gene encodes CDR1 MNHNS and CDR2 SASEGT. With 2 bases removed from V and 6 bases from J, the gap between germline ends came to 11 bases.

The V call is TRBV10-3, the J call TRBJ1-1; D call uncertain. Germline V gives CDR1 ENHRY, CDR2 SYGVKD. V was cut by 3 bases and J by 0 bases, with 5 bases left in between. This CDR3 is built from 13 residues. Here the CDR3 reads CAISDPMNTEAFF. The CDR3 bases are TGTGCCATCAGTGACCCTATGAACACTGAAGCTTTCTTT.

This chain uses TRBV27 with TRBJ2-3; D might be TRBD1 (5 bases). CDR3 length equals 16 residues. V shed 5 bases and J shed 1 base, with 16 bases lying between them. CDR1 and CDR2 (germline): MNHEY, SMNVEV (reference sequence). CDR3 loop: CASSGSDIFGTDTQYF. The CDR3 bases are TGTGCCAGCAGTGGATCGGACATATTTGGCACAGATACGCAGTATTTT.

The genes are TRBV6-5 and TRBJ2-7; D gene ambiguous. Trimming pared 6 bases from V and 1 base from J, leaving 13 bases between. The CDR3 is made up of 14 amino acids. Germline V gene sequence: CDR1 MNHEY, CDR2 SVGAGI. The DNA of the CDR3 is TGTGCCAGCAGCCGGCTAGGCGGTTCCTACGAGCAGTACTTC. It encodes CASSRLGGSYEQYF.

V usage is TRBV4-2 and J usage is TRBJ1-1; D gene ambiguous. Germline V lookup: CDR1 LGHNA, CDR2 YNFKEQ. Trimming left V 2 bases short and J 1 base short, with 8 bases between. The CDR3 sequence is 14 residues long. The CDR3 nucleotides are TGTGCCAGCAGCCAACCTGACGGGAACACTGAAGCTTTCTTT. Translated: CASSQPDGNTEAFF.

The chain recombines TRBV19 with TRBJ1-5, with TRBD1 as a possible D gene (5 bases). V was pared by 10 bases and J by 2 bases, with 27 bases between. The CDR3 contains 18 residues. Germline assignment: CDR1 LNHDA and CDR2 SQIVND (reference sequence). The CDR3: CATTSTRVSLGGNQPQHF. CDR3 nucleotide sequence: TGTGCCACCACCTCGACAAGAGTATCGCTGGGGGGCAATCAGCCCCAGCATTTT.

The chain carries TRBV7-2 and TRBJ2-1, with D perhaps matching TRBD2 (6 bases). CDR1 is SGHTA, CDR2 FQGNSA, per germline. This CDR3 has 15 residues. Between the trimmed V and J ends, which lost 3 bases and 5 bases, there was a span of 14 bases. CDR3: CASSFYGGANNEQFF. The CDR3, as DNA: TGTGCCAGCAGCTTCTATGGCGGGGCCAACAATGAGCAGTTCTTC.

About this clone: The junction and the germline gene differ at one end; a read error may be behind it. The V and J genes are TRBV29-1 and TRBJ1-6; D possibly corresponds to TRBD1 (5 bases). The CDR3 is 11 amino acids. In germline, CDR1 is SQVTM, CDR2 ANQGSEA. CDR3 DNA sequence: TGCAGCGTTGAGACTCCAGGGAAGGTTGAGTTT. Translated, it gives CSVETPGKVEF. Full variable domain (missing parts from reference TRBV29-1 and TRBJ1-6): SAVISQKPSRDICQRGTSLTIQCQVDSQVTMMFWYRQQPGQSLTLIATANQGSEATYESGFVIDKFPISRPNLTFSTLTVSNMSPEDSSIYLCSVETPGKVEFGNGTRLTVT.

The genes are TRBV28 and TRBJ1-1; no definite D call. This CDR3 comprises 12 residues. The germline CDR1 and CDR2 sequences are MDHEN and SYDVKM. The V and J ends lost 4 bases and 10 bases respectively, with 13 bases between them. The CDR3 DNA follows: TGTGCCAGCAGTTCGGTTACGAGGCGAGCTTTCTTT. Translation gives CASSSVTRRAFF.

V is TRBV7-3 and J is TRBJ2-1; no reliable D call. The CDR3 spans 15 residues. Trimming stripped 5 bases from V and 3 bases from J, with 14 bases between. Germline CDR1 is SGHTA and CDR2 is FQGTGA. This CDR3 reads CASSPGATNYNEQFF. The CDR3 DNA reads TGTGCCAGCAGCCCCGGCGCGACAAACTACAATGAGCAGTTCTTC.

The J gene is TRBJ1-4, the V gene TRBV18; no definite D call. Deletions cut 0 bases from V and 5 bases from J, with 10 bases between. The CDR3 has 15 residues. Germline V gene data show CDR1 as KGHSH and CDR2 as LQKENI. CDR3 amino acids: CASSPPGFGNEKLFF. In DNA form, the CDR3 reads TGTGCCAGCTCACCACCAGGGTTCGGGAATGAAAAACTGTTTTTT. The variable domain in full, completed from reference TRBV18 and TRBJ1-4, reads NAGVMQNPRHLVRRRGQEARLRCSPMKGHSHVYWYRQLPEEGLKFMVYLQKENIIDESGMPKERFSAEFPKEGPSILRIQQVVRGDSAAYFCASSPPGFGNEKLFFGSGTQLSVL.

The V call is TRBV5-6, the J call TRBJ2-1, with 7 bases fitting TRBD1. With 1 base clipped from V and 3 bases from J, the junction kept 7 bases outside the gene matches. The germline V gene encodes CDR1 SGHDT and CDR2 YYEEEE. The CDR3 extends over 16 amino acids. The CDR3 reads CASSLRQGRIYNEQFF. The CDR3, as DNA: TGTGCCAGCAGCTTGCGACAGGGACGGATCTACAATGAGCAGTTCTTC. The variable domain in full, with the rest retrieved from reference TRBV5-6 and TRBJ2-1, is DAGVTQSPTHLIKTRGQQVTLRCSPKSGHDTVSWYQQALGQGPQFIFQYYEEEERQRGNFPDRFSGHQFPNYSSELNVNALLLGDSALYLCASSLRQGRIYNEQFFGPGTRLTVL.

The chain is built from TRBV5-1 and TRBJ2-2, with D tentatively TRBD1 (5 bases). The CDR3 has 17 residues. From germline, CDR1 is SGHRS and CDR2 YFSETQ. Between the trimmed V and J ends, which lost 2 bases and 2 bases, there was a span of 16 bases. CDR3 sequence (DNA): TGCGCCAGCAGCTTTTTTCGAGACAGCTTTAACACCGGGGAGCTGTTTTTT. Protein: CASSFFRDSFNTGELFF.

The sample holds one count of this clone. V is TRBV19 and J is TRBJ1-3; unclear D gene. With 8 bases removed from V and 0 bases from J, the gap between germline ends came to 8 bases. The CDR3 runs to 13 residues. From germline, CDR1 is LNHDA and CDR2 SQIVND (reference sequence). The CDR3 bases are TGTGCCAGTCCCAGTAACTCTGGAAACACCATATATTTT. Amino acid sequence: CASPSNSGNTIYF. The entire variable domain, with the rest obtained from reference TRBV19 and TRBJ1-3, is as follows: DGGITQSPKYLFRKEGQNVTLSCEQNLNHDAMYWYRQDPGQGLRLIYYSQIVNDFQKGDIAEGYSVSREKKESFPLTVTSAQKNPTAFYLCASPSNSGNTIYFGEGSWLTVV.

This chain uses TRBV5-6 with TRBJ2-1; 7 bases line up with TRBD2. J lost 1 base, V lost 3 bases, and 4 bases had no gene match. The CDR3 totals 15 residues. The germline CDR1 and CDR2 sequences are SGHDT and YYEEEE. For the CDR3, the DNA is TGTGCCAGCAGCTCTCCGGGACTATCCTACAATGAGCAGTTCTTC. The encoded protein is CASSSPGLSYNEQFF.

This chain connects TRBV7-6 to TRBJ1-5; 9 positions agree with TRBD1. With 5 bases clipped from V and 1 base from J, the junction kept 6 bases outside the gene matches. Germline CDR1 is SGHVS and CDR2 is FNYEAQ. This CDR3 is 16 amino acids long. CDR3 in DNA: TGTGCCAGCAGCCCTTCGGACAGGGGCAGCAATCAGCCCCAGCATTTT. This codes for CASSPSDRGSNQPQHF. Combining the CDR3 with reference TRBV7-6 and TRBJ1-5 gives the whole variable domain GAGVSQSPRYKVTKRGQDVALRCDPISGHVSLYWYRQALGQGPEFLTYFNYEAQQDKSGLPNDRFSAERPEGSISTLTIQRTEQRDSAMYRCASSPSDRGSNQPQHFGDGTRLSIL.

This clone was observed a single time. This chain joins TRBV11-2 and TRBJ2-3; D is undetermined. Germline V gene sequence: CDR1 SGHAT, CDR2 FQNNGV. The CDR3 extends over 16 amino acids. Trimming stripped 1 base from V and 0 bases from J, with 11 bases between. This CDR3 reads CASSLARSSSTDTQYF. DNA for the CDR3: TGTGCCAGCAGCTTAGCCCGTTCTTCTAGCACAGATACGCAGTATTTT.

A remark on this clone: A junction end diverges from the germline sequence, so it may reflect a read error. V gene TRBV7-7 combines with J gene TRBJ2-5; 11 bases agree with TRBD2. The CDR3 consists of 15 residues. Germline V gene lookup returns CDR1 SSHAT and CDR2 FNYEAQ (reference sequence). DNA for the CDR3: TGTGCTAGCAGCGTAGCGGGGGGGCCCCAAGAGACCCAGTACTTC. Its translation: CASSVAGGPQETQYF.

As to this clone: Different DNA sequences within this sample yield the same CDR3. The rearrangement uses TRBV12-3 or TRBV12-4 and TRBJ1-5, with a weak D call TRBD1 (5 bases). The CDR3 extends over 13 amino acids. The V gene lost 1 base and the J gene lost 5 bases, with 6 bases spanning the gap. Here the CDR3 DNA reads TGTGCCAGCAGTTTAGTGGGGGATCAGCCCCAGCATTTT. This translates into CASSLVGDQPQHF.

The V gene is TRBV18, the J gene TRBJ2-7, with D possibly matching TRBD1 (6 bases). CDR1 and CDR2 from the germline V gene are KGHSH and LQKENI. This CDR3 is 14 amino acids long. V was clipped by 1 base and J by 6 bases, with 13 bases between them. CDR3 bases: TGTGCCAGCTCACCACAGTACAGGGCAGGCGAGCAGTACTTC. Residues: CASSPQYRAGEQYF.

The chain links TRBV18 to TRBJ1-1, with TRBD1 as a possible D gene (6 bases). The CDR3 loop spans 15 amino acids. Trimming stripped 0 bases from V and 0 bases from J, with 8 bases between. Germline loops: CDR1 KGHSH, CDR2 LQKENI. The CDR3 loop reads CASSPPAGVNTEAFF. CDR3 DNA: TGTGCCAGCTCACCACCCGCAGGGGTGAACACTGAAGCTTTCTTT.

This rearrangement joins TRBV28 to TRBJ1-5, with TRBD1 identical over 7 bases. In germline, CDR1 is MDHEN, CDR2 SYDVKM. This CDR3 contains 15 residues. Trimming removed 7 bases from V and 1 base from J; junction bases left unmatched: 7. CDR3 loop: CASIPQGGSNQPQHF. The CDR3 coding sequence is TGTGCCAGCATCCCTCAGGGGGGCAGCAATCAGCCCCAGCATTTT.

The chain has TRBV14 and TRBJ1-4; 9 bases are shared with TRBD1. CDR1 SGHDN and CDR2 FVKESK come from the germline V gene. The V gene end was trimmed by 5 bases and the J gene end by 6 bases; junction bases not matched to a gene: 10. The CDR3 has 16 residues. The CDR3 DNA follows: TGTGCCAGCAGCACCCGGACAGGGGCCCTCTATGAAAAACTGTTTTTT. As protein: CASSTRTGALYEKLFF.

This sequence joins TRBV10-1 and TRBJ1-1, with D possibly matching TRBD1 (5 bases). The V end was cut by 8 bases, the J end by 4 bases, with 14 bases between. The V gene's germline CDR1 is WNHNN and CDR2 SYGVQD (reference sequence). This CDR3 comprises 13 residues. The CDR3: CASRGSGSTEAFF. For the CDR3, the DNA is TGCGCCAGCCGGGGCAGTGGATCCACTGAAGCTTTCTTT.

In its sample, this clone was seen once. The V gene is TRBV12-3 or TRBV12-4, the J gene TRBJ1-2, with a tentative D call TRBD1 (6 bases). CDR3 length: 13 amino acids. V gave up 6 bases and J gave up 6 bases, with 14 bases separating them. In DNA, the CDR3 is TGTGCCAGCAGAACTACAGGGTTTGATGGCTACACCTTC. This sequence encodes CASRTTGFDGYTF.

V is TRBV10-3 and J is TRBJ1-4; D remains ambiguous. Germline loops: CDR1 ENHRY, CDR2 SYGVKD. There are 13 residues in the CDR3. V lost 6 bases, J lost 3 bases, and 8 bases lay in between. CDR3 DNA sequence: TGTGCCATCAGCGACGTTCCTAATGAAAAACTGTTTTTT. This encodes CAISDVPNEKLFF.

The V call is TRBV14, the J call TRBJ2-2; 7 bases fit TRBD1. Germline CDR1 reads SGHDN; CDR2 reads FVKESK. Trimming removed 0 bases from V and 3 bases from J; junction bases left unmatched: 7. The CDR3 sequence is 17 residues long. CDR3 in amino acids: CASSQERQGVHTGELFF. The DNA of the CDR3 is TGTGCCAGCAGCCAAGAGCGCCAGGGGGTTCACACCGGGGAGCTGTTTTTT.